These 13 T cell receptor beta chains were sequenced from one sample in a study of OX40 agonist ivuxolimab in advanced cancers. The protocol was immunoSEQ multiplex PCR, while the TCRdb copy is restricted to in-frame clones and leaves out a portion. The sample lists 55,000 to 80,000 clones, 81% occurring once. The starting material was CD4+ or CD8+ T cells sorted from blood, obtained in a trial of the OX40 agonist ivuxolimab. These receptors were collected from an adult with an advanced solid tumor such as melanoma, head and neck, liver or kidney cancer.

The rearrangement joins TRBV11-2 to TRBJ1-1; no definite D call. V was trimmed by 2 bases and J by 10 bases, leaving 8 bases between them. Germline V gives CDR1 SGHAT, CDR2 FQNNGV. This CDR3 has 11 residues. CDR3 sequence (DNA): TGTGCCAGCAGCTTAAATAGCCGAGCTTTCTTT. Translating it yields CASSLNSRAFF. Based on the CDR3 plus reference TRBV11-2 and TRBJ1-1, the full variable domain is EAGVAQSPRYKIIEKRQSVAFWCNPISGHATLYWYQQILGQGPKLLIQFQNNGVVDDSQLPKDRFSAERLKGVDSTLKIQPAKLEDSAVYLCASSLNSRAFFGQGTRLTVV.

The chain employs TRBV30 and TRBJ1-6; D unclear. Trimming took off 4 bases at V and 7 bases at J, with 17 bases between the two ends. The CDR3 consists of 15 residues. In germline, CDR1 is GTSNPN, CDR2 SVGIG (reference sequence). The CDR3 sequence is CAWKLPQRENSPLHF. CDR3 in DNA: TGTGCCTGGAAACTTCCGCAGCGGGAGAATTCACCCCTCCACTTT.

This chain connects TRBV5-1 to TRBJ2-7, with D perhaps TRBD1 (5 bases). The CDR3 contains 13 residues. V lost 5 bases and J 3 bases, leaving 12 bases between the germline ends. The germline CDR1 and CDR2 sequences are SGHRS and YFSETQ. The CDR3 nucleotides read TGCGCCAGCAGTTATCTTACAGGCTACGAGCAGTACTTC. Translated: CASSYLTGYEQYF. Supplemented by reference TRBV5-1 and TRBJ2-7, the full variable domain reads KAGVTQTPRYLIKTRGQQVTLSCSPISGHRSVSWYQQTPGQGLQFLFEYFSETQRNKGNFPGRFSGRQFSNSRSEMNVSTLELGDSALYLCASSYLTGYEQYFGPGTRLTVT.

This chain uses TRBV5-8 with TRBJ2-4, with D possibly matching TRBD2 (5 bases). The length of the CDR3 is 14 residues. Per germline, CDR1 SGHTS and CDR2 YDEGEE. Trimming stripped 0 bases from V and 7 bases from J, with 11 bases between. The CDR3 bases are TGTGCCAGCAGCTTGGCGCGAGGGTGGAACATTCAGTACTTC. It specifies CASSLARGWNIQYF.

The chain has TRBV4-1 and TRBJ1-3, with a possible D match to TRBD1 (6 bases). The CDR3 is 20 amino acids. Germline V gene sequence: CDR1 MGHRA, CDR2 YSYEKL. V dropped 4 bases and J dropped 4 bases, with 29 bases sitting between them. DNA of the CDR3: TGCGCCAGCAGCCGGCAAGACAGGACACCCGTGGGTGGAGCGGGAAACACCATATATTTT. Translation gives CASSRQDRTPVGGAGNTIYF.

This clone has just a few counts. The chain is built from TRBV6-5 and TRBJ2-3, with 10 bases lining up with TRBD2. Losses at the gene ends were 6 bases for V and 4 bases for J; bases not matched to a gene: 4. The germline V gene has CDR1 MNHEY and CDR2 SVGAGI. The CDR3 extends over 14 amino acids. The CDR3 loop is CASRPSGGADTQYF. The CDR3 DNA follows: TGTGCCAGCAGACCAAGCGGGGGGGCAGATACGCAGTATTTT.

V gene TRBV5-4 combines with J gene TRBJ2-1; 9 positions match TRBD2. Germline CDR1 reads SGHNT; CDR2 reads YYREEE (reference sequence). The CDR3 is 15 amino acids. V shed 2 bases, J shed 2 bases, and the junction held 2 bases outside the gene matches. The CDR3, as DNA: TGTGCCAGCAGCTTTAGCGGGGGCACCTACAATGAGCAGTTCTTC. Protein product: CASSFSGGTYNEQFF.

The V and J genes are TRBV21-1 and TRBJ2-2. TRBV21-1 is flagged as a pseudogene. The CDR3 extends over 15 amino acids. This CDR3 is CASSLVRGNTGELFF. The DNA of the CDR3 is TGTGCCAGCAGCCTCGTGAGGGGCAACACCGGGGAGCTGTTTTTT.

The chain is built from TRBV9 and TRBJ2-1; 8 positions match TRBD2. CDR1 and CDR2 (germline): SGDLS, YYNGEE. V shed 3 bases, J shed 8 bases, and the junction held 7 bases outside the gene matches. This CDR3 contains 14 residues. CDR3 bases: TGTGCCAGCAGCGCCCCGGGACTAGAGCATGAGCAGTTCTTC. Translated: CASSAPGLEHEQFF.

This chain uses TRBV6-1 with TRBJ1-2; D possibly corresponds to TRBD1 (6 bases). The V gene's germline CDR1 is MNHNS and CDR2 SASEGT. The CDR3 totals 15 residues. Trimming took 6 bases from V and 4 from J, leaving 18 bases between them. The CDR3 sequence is CASRQGGDGSYGYTF. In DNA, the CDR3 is TGTGCCAGCAGACAAGGGGGGGACGGGAGCTATGGCTACACCTTC.

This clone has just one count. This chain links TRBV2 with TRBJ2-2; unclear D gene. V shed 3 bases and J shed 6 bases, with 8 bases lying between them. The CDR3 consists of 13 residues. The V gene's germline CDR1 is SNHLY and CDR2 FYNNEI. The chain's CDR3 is CASSEHMPGELFF. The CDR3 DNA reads TGTGCCAGCAGTGAGCACATGCCCGGGGAGCTGTTTTTT.

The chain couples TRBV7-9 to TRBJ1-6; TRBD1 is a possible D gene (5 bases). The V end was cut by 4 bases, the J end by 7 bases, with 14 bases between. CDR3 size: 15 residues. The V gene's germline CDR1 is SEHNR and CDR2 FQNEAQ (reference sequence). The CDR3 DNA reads TGTGCCAGCAGCTGGGACGCCCGGAGGAATTCACCCCTCCACTTT. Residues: CASSWDARRNSPLHF.

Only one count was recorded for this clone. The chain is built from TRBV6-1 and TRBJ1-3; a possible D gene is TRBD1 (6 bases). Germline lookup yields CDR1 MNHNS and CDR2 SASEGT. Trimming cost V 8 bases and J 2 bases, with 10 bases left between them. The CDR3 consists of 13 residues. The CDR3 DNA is TGTGCCAGCGCCGGGACACCTGGAAACACCATATATTTT. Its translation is CASAGTPGNTIYF.